This entry describes one T cell receptor beta chain. The table came from immunoSEQ multiplex PCR; TCRdb's copy has only in-frame clones and leaves some out. The table shows about 120,000 clones, with nearly 80% occurring only once. The sample is drawn from a study of radiotherapy plus CTLA-4 blockade in lung cancer. Study-wide background: An objective response was seen in about 18% of patients, and disease control in about 30%.

The origin of this receptor is a human donor with non-small cell lung cancer who had a partial response to radiotherapy plus ipilimumab. The material was peripheral blood, obtained from a patient treated with radiotherapy plus ipilimumab.

The CDR3 spells CASSPPHRGNYNEQFF. CDR3 sequence (DNA): TGTGCCAGCTCACCGCCACACAGGGGGAACTACAATGAGCAGTTCTTC. The chain has TRBV18 and TRBJ2-1; the match to TRBD1 covers 8 bases. This CDR3 is built from 16 residues. After removal of 3 bases from V and 3 bases from J, the junction contained 7 bases not matched to a gene. CDR1 and CDR2 (germline): KGHSH, LQKENI.